This T cell receptor beta chain originates from a study of graft-versus-host responses after intestinal transplantation. Study-wide background: All of the recipients had induction that used anti-thymocyte globulin, then tacrolimus and steroids for two to three years.

Germline assignment: CDR1 SGHVS and CDR2 FNYEAQ. V dropped 5 bases and J dropped 1 base, with 14 bases sitting between them. This CDR3 comprises 15 residues. The study's findings and limits: Allograft graft-versus-host to host-versus-graft clonal ratios ran high in patients with graft-donor T cell macrochimerism. The authors found GvH clones in recipient marrow, some appearing first in ileum or blood.

The data were produced by immunoSEQ multiplex PCR, yet TCRdb's version contains in-frame clones alone and is incomplete. The table lists 75,000 to 95,000 clones, 91% of them singletons, with about 0.38% in the top ten. For this clone: Its antigen is currently unknown.

The sequence came from a human donor who was the organ donor for an intestinal transplant. The chain couples TRBV7-6 to TRBJ1-1; D unresolved. The sample consisted of unstimulated CD4+ T cells sorted from spleen or lymph node cells, taken before transplant. The CDR3 sequence: CASSLLPTENTEAFF. The CDR3 DNA reads TGTGCCAGCAGCCTTCTCCCTACAGAGAACACTGAAGCTTTCTTT.